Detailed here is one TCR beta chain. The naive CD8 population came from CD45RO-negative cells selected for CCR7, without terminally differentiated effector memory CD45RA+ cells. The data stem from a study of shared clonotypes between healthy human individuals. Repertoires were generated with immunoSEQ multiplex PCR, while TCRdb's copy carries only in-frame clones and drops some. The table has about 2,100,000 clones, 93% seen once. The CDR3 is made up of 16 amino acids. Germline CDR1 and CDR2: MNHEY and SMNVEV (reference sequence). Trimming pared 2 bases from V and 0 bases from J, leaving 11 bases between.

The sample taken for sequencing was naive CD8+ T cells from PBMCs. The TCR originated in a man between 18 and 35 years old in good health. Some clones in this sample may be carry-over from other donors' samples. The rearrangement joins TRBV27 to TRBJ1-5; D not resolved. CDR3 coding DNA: TGTGCCAGCAGTTTACGGTTTCAGGATAGCAATCAGCCCCAGCATTTT. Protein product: CASSLRFQDSNQPQHF.